The clone carrying this T cell receptor (beta chain) came up many times. CDR1 and CDR2 (germline): MNHNY, SVGAGI (reference sequence). CDR3 length: 14 amino acids. V dropped 1 base and J dropped 3 bases, with 9 bases sitting between them. The sample belongs to a study of T cells in Graves' hyperthyroidism and ophthalmopathy. Amplified TCR beta CDR3 regions came from RNA transcripts. RT-PCR in the first round (using the HTBI primer set) targeted the TCR CDR3. TCRdb recomputed calls from the multiplex PCR reads with MiXCR, one row per CDR3 protein. The table includes some 300,000 distinct CDR3 sequences, around a fifth detected once.

The V gene is TRBV6-6, the J gene TRBJ1-1; D is undetermined. The clonotype was recovered from a man in his forties or fifties with Graves' ophthalmopathy. The sample consisted of blood. The CDR3 spells CASSYLTGDTEAFF. For the CDR3, the DNA is TGTGCCAGCAGTTACTTGACCGGGGACACTGAAGCTTTCTTT.